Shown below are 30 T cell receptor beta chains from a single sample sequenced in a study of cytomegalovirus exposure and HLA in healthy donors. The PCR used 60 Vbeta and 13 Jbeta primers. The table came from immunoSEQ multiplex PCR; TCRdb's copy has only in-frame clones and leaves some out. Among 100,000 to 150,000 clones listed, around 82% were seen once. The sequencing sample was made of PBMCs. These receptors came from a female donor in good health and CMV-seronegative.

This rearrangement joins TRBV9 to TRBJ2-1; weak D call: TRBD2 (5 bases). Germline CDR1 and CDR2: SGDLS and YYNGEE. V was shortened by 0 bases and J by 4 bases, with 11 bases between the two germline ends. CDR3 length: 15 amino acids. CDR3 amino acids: CASSVALVDYNEQFF. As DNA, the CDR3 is TGTGCCAGCAGCGTAGCACTAGTGGATTACAATGAGCAGTTCTTC. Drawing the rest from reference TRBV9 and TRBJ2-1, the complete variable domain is DSGVTQTPKHLITATGQRVTLRCSPRSGDLSVYWYQQSLDQGLQFLIQYYNGEERAKGNILERFSAQQFPDLHSELNLSSLELGDSALYFCASSVALVDYNEQFFGPGTRLTVL.

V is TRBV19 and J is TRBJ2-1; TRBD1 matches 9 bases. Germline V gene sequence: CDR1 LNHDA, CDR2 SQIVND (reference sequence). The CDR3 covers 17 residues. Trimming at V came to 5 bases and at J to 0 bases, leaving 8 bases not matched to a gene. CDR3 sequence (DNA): TGTGCCAGTAGTCCCCGGGACAGGGCGGGCTCCTACAATGAGCAGTTCTTC. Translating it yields CASSPRDRAGSYNEQFF. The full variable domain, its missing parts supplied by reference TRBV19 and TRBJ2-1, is DGGITQSPKYLFRKEGQNVTLSCEQNLNHDAMYWYRQDPGQGLRLIYYSQIVNDFQKGDIAEGYSVSREKKESFPLTVTSAQKNPTAFYLCASSPRDRAGSYNEQFFGPGTRLTVL.

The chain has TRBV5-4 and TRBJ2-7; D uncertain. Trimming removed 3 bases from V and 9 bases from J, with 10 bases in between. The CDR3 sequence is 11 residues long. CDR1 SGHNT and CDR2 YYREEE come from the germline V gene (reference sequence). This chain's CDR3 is CASSSLSRQYF. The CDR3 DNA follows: TGTGCCAGCAGCTCCCTTTCTAGGCAGTACTTC.

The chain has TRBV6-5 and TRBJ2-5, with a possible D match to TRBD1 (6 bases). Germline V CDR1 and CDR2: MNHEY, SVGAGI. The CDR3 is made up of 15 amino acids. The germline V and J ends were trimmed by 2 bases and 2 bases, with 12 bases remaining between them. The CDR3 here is CASSYRGWEQETQYF. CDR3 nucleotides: TGTGCCAGCAGTTACAGGGGGTGGGAGCAAGAGACCCAGTACTTC.

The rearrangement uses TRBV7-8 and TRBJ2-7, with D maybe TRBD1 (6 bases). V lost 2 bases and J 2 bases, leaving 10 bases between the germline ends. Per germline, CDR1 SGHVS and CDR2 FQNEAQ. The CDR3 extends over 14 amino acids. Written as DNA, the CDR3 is TGTGCCAGCAGCTTACCTGGACAGCCCTACGAGCAGTACTTC. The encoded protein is CASSLPGQPYEQYF. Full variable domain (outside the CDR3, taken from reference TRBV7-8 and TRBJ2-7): GAGVSQSPRYKVAKRGQDVALRCDPISGHVSLFWYQQALGQGPEFLTYFQNEAQLDKSGLPSDRFFAERPEGSVSTLKIQRTQQEDSAVYLCASSLPGQPYEQYFGPGTRLTVT.

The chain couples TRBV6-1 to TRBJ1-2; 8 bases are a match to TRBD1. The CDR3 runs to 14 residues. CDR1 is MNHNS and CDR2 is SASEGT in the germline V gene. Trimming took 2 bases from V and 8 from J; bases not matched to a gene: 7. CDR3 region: CASSERTGGRGYTF. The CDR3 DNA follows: TGTGCCAGCAGTGAACGCACAGGGGGTCGGGGCTACACCTTC.

The chain's CDR3 is CASSLEDRGTEAFF. DNA of the CDR3: TGCGCCAGCAGCTTGGAGGACAGGGGCACTGAAGCTTTCTTT. The chain uses TRBV5-1 and TRBJ1-1; 9 nucleotides match TRBD1. This CDR3 comprises 14 residues. Germline CDR1 and CDR2: SGHRS and YFSETQ. The ends lost 0 bases at V and 4 bases at J; junction bases unmatched: 1. The whole variable domain, filled in from reference TRBV5-1 and TRBJ1-1, reads KAGVTQTPRYLIKTRGQQVTLSCSPISGHRSVSWYQQTPGQGLQFLFEYFSETQRNKGNFPGRFSGRQFSNSRSEMNVSTLELGDSALYLCASSLEDRGTEAFFGQGTRLTVV.

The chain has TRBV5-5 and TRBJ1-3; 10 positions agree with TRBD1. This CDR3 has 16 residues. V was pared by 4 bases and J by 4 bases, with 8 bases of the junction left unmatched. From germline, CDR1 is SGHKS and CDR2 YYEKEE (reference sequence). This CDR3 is CASSPGQGGIGNTIYF. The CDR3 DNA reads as TGTGCCAGCAGCCCCGGACAGGGGGGAATAGGAAACACCATATATTTT.

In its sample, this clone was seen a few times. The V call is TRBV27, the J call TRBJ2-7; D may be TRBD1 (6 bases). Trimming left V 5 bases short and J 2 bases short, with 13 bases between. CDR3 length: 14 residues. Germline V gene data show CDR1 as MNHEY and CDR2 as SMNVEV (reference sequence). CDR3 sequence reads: CASSPGAVTYEQYF. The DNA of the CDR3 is TGTGCCAGCAGTCCAGGGGCCGTGACCTACGAGCAGTACTTC.

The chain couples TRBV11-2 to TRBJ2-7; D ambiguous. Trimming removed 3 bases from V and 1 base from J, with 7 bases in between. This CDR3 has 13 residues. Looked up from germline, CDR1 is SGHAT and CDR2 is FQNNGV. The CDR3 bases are TGTGCCAGCAGCTTCCGGCGGTCCTACGAGCAGTACTTC. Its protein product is CASSFRRSYEQYF.

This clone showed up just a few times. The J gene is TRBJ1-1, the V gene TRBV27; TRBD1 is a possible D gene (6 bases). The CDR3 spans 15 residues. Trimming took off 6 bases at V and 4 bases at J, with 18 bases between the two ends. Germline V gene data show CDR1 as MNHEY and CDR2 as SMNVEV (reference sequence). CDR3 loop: CASRRSRGSGTEAFF. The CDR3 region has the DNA TGTGCCAGCAGACGCTCAAGGGGGAGTGGCACTGAAGCTTTCTTT.

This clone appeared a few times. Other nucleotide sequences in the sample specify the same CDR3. This CDR3 is CASSTRTDYGYTF. CDR3 sequence (DNA): TGTGCCAGCAGCACGAGGACAGATTATGGCTACACCTTC. This chain joins TRBV7-9 and TRBJ1-2; D is perhaps TRBD1 (6 bases). Between the trimmed V and J ends, which lost 5 bases and 5 bases, there was a span of 12 bases. Germline CDR1 and CDR2: SEHNR and FQNEAQ (reference sequence). The CDR3 has 13 residues.

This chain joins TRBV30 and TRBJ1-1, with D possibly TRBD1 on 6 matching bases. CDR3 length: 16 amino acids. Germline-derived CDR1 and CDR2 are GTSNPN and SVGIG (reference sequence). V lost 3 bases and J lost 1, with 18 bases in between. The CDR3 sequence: CAWSAYRTAPNTEAFF. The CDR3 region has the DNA TGTGCCTGGAGCGCCTATCGGACAGCCCCGAACACTGAAGCTTTCTTT.

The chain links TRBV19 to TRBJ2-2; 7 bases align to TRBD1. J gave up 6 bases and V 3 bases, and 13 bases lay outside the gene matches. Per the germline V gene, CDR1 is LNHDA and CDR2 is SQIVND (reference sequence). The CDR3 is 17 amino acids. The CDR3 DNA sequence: TGTGCCAGTAGTATTCCGGCAAAACAGGGGCTGGCCGGGGAGCTGTTTTTT. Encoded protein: CASSIPAKQGLAGELFF.

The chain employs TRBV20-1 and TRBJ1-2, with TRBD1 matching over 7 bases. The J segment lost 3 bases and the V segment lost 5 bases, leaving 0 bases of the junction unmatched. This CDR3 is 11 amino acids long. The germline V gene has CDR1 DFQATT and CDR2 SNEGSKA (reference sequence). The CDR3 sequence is CSAGTDYGYTF. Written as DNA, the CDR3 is TGCAGTGCTGGGACAGACTATGGCTACACCTTC.

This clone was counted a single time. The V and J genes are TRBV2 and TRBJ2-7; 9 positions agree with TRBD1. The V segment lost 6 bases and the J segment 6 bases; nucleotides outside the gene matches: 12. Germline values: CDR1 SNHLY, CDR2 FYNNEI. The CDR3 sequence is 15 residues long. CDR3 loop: CASSDRDRASPEQYF. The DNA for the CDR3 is TGTGCCAGCAGCGACCGGGACAGGGCTTCTCCCGAGCAGTACTTC. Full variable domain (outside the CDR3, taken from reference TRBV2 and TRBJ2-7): EPEVTQTPSHQVTQMGQEVILRCVPISNHLYFYWYRQILGQKVEFLVSFYNNEISEKSEIFDDQFSVERPDGSNFTLKIRSTKLEDSAMYFCASSDRDRASPEQYFGPGTRLTVT.

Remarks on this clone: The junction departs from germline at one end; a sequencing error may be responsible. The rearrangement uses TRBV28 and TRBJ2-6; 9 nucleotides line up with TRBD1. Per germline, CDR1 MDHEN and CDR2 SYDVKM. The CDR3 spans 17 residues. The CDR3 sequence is CASGPGQGRSGANGLTF. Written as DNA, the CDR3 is TGTGCCAGCGGGCCGGGACAGGGACGCTCTGGGGCCAACGGCCTGACTTTC.

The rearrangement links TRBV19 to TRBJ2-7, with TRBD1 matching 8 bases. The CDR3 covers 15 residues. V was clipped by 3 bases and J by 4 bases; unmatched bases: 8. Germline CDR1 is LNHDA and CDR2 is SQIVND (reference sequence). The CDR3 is CASSIYAGGMYEQYF. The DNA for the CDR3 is TGTGCCAGTAGTATTTACGCAGGGGGCATGTACGAGCAGTACTTC. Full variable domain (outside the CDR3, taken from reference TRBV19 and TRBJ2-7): DGGITQSPKYLFRKEGQNVTLSCEQNLNHDAMYWYRQDPGQGLRLIYYSQIVNDFQKGDIAEGYSVSREKKESFPLTVTSAQKNPTAFYLCASSIYAGGMYEQYFGPGTRLTVT.

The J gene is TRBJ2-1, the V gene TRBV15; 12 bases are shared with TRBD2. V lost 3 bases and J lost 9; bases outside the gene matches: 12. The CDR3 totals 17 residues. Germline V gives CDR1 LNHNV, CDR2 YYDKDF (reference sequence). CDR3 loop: CATSRRLAGGPSGEQFF. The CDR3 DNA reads TGTGCCACCAGCAGGCGTCTAGCGGGGGGGCCCAGCGGTGAGCAGTTCTTC. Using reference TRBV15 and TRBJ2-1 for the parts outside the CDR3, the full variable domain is DAMVIQNPRYQVTQFGKPVTLSCSQTLNHNVMYWYQQKSSQAPKLLFHYYDKDFNNEADTPDNFQSRRPNTSFCFLDIRSPGLGDTAMYLCATSRRLAGGPSGEQFFGPGTRLTVL.

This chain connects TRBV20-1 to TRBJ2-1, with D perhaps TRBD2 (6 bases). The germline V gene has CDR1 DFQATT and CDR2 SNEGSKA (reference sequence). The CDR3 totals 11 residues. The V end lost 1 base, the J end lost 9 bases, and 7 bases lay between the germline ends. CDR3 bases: TGCAGTGCTAGAGGTAGCGGTGAGCAGTTCTTC. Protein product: CSARGSGEQFF.

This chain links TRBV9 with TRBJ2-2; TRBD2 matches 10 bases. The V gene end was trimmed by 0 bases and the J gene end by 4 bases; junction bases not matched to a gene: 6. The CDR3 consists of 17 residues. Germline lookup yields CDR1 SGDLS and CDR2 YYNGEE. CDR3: CASSVGDPSGGTGELFF. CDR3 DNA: TGTGCCAGCAGCGTAGGGGACCCTAGCGGGGGCACCGGGGAGCTGTTTTTT.

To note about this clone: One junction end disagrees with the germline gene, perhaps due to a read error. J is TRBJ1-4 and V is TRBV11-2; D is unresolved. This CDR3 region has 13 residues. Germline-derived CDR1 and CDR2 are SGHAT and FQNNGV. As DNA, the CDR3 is TGTGCCAGCAGCGTCAATCCGGGGTCTCCGGTCCATTTT. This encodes CASSVNPGSPVHF.

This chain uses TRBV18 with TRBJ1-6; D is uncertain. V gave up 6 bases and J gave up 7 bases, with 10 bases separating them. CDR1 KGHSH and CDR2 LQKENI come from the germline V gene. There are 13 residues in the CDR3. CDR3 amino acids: CASSTGGNSPLHF. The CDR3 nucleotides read TGTGCCAGCTCGACGGGTGGGAATTCACCCCTCCACTTT.

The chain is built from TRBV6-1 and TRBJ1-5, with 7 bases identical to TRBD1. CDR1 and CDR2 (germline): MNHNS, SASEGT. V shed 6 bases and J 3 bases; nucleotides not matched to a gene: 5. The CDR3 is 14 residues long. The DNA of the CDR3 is TGTGCCAGCAGGGGAGACAGGGTCAATCAGCCCCAGCATTTT. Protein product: CASRGDRVNQPQHF.

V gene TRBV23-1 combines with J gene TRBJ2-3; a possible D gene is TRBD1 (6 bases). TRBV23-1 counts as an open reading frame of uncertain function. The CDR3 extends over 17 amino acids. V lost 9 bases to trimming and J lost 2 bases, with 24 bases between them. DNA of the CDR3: TGCGCCAGGACATTCCCGGGACAAAGTCTTGCCACAGATACGCAGTATTTT. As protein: CARTFPGQSLATDTQYF.

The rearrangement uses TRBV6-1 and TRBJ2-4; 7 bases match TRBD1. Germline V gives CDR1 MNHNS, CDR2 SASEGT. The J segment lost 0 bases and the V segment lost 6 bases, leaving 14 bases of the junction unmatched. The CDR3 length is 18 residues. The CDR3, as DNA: TGTGCCAGCAGAGAAACTTCCGGGACAGCCCTAGCCAAAAACATTCAGTACTTC. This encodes CASRETSGTALAKNIQYF.

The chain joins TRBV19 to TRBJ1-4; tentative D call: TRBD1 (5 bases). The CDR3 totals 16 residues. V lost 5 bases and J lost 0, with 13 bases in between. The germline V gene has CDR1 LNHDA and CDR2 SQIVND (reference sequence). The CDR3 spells CASSPRATATNEKLFF. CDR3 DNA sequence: TGTGCCAGTAGTCCCCGGGCGACAGCAACTAATGAAAAACTGTTTTTT. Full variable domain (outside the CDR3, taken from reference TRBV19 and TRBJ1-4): DGGITQSPKYLFRKEGQNVTLSCEQNLNHDAMYWYRQDPGQGLRLIYYSQIVNDFQKGDIAEGYSVSREKKESFPLTVTSAQKNPTAFYLCASSPRATATNEKLFFGSGTQLSVL.

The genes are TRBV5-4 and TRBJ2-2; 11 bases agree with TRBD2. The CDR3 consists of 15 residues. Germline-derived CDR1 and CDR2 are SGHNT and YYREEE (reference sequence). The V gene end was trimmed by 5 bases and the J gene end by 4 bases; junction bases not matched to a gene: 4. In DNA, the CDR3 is TGTGCCAGCAGGCCCGGGACTAGCGGCACCGGGGAGCTGTTTTTT. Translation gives CASRPGTSGTGELFF.

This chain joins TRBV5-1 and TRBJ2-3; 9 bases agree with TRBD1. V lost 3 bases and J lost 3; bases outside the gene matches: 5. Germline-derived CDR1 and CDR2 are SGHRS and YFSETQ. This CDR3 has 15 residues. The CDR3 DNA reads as TGCGCCAGCAGCTACCGGGACAGGGATACAGATACGCAGTATTTT. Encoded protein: CASSYRDRDTDTQYF.

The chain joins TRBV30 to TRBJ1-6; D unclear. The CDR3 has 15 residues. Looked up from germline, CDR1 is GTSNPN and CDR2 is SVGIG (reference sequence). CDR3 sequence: CATRSVSGLGQPLHF. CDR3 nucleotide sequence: TGTGCTACGCGAAGCGTCTCCGGTTTAGGTCAACCCCTCCACTTT.